This TCR beta chain was sequenced for a study of blood T cell repertoires in COVID-19 (TCRdb year 2020). As for the study more broadly: Collaborator samples came from the United States, Italy and Spain and covered acute and convalescent phases of COVID-19. The samples were drawn from two sources: the first 160 participants of the ongoing ImmuneRACE study, and over 950 subjects contributed by 6 global collaborators. The dataset comprised deeply sampled blood TCRbeta repertoires from subjects exposed to, actively infected with, or recovered from COVID-19. The material from the prospective study consisted of cDNA or gDNA derived from T cells, B-cell-depleted T cells, or PBMCs. Where available, HLA class I and class II types were taken from metadata supplied by the sample provider and were not determined by assay-based typing. Nearly every sample came with metadata listing a de-identified subject ID, COVID-19 status, age in years and sex. The repertoires were released in a freely available public database meant as a resource for research on the immune response to SARS-CoV-2.

Comment on this clone: Its antigen is currently not known. No base quality information exists; no much larger clone differs at one position.

The immunoSEQ Assay, a bias-controlled multiplex PCR, was used to amplify TCRbeta CDR3 regions from genomic DNA. The original pipeline was this. Within the assay, amplification of reference gene primers was used to estimate how many nucleated cells each sample contained. Sequence reads were collapsed and filtered to measure the absolute abundance of every unique TCRbeta CDR3 rearrangement. For each sample, productive Simpson clonality was calculated as the square root of Simpson's diversity index across productive rearrangements. Sourced from immuneACCESS, this table was stored by TCRdb with only in-frame sequences that have V and J called. A share of the clones is absent; for the studies checked, an unresolved V gene accounts for under half, and the remainder has no known explanation. The V and J calls and clone size are taken from that table; D and trimming were inferred from the DNA. Counted in this sample were 300,000 to 350,000 clones; around 82% of them appeared once. Under 3% of the sample is held by the ten biggest clonotypes.

CDR1 and CDR2 are drawn from the germline V gene: MNHEY, SVGEGT. The trim is 0 bases for V and 9 bases for J, with a gap of 3 bases between the germline ends. The CDR3 runs 12 residues from the cysteine to the phenylalanine. The kept DNA is CDR3 alone, 36 bases in frame from the first base. Whole blood was collected in K2EDTA tubes by collaborating institutions according to the institutions' own protocols. Collaborator samples were shipped for TCRbeta analysis as frozen whole blood, isolated PBMCs, or DNA extracted from either sample type. Beyond this particular receptor, the publication reports: How much clinical and demographic metadata was included differed by source and by participant, and the metadata was provided uncurated.

The sequenced sample consisted of peripheral blood. The TCR originated in a man aged 30 to 39 with active or convalescent COVID-19. This chain joins TRBV6-2 or TRBV6-3 to TRBJ1-6, with the D gene call left open. Here the CDR3 is given as CASSYSRSPLHF. DNA sequence: TGTGCCAGCAGTTACTCGCGTTCACCCCTCCACTTT.